Described below is a single T cell receptor beta chain sequence and its context. This sample was taken from a study of CD8+ T cells in alopecia areata. The authors extracted RNA and reverse transcribed it into cDNA as the sequencing template. The method was immunoSEQ multiplex PCR; TCRdb's version includes in-frame clones alone and lacks a portion of them. The data contain over 150,000 clones, 59% of them seen just once; the ten biggest clones take up about 15%. The sequence derives from a human donor with alopecia areata. Specimen: CD4+ T cells sorted from blood, collected at week 0.

This CDR3 reads CAWSGGGLAENIQYF. The CDR3, as DNA: TGTGCCTGGAGTGGAGGGGGACTAGCGGAAAACATTCAGTACTTC. The chain recombines TRBV30 with TRBJ2-4; 11 bases are a match to TRBD2. Per the germline V gene, CDR1 is GTSNPN and CDR2 is SVGIG (reference sequence). There are 15 residues in the CDR3. J was trimmed by 5 bases and V by 1 base; bases with no gene match: 4.